This T cell receptor (beta chain) was observed in a study of Graves' ophthalmopathy and Graves' hyperthyroidism. J lost 5 bases, V lost 4 bases, and 10 bases had no gene match. The CDR3 totals 15 residues. Beta-chain TCR CDR3 regions were amplified from RNA transcripts. The workflow started with a first-round RT-PCR run with HTBI primers and then moved on to a second-round multiplex PCR. TCRdb re-called the multiplex PCR reads with MiXCR, one entry per CDR3 protein. The sample has 400,000 to 500,000 distinct CDR3 sequences; roughly 21% are singletons. Sequencing input: peripheral blood. The chain has TRBV12-3 or TRBV12-4 and TRBJ1-1, with 7 bases fitting TRBD1. The source is a woman younger than 30 with stable Graves' hyperthyroidism. The chain's CDR3 is CASSSLNTGATEAFF. Here the CDR3 DNA reads TGTGCCAGCAGTTCCTTAAACACAGGGGCAACTGAAGCTTTCTTT.